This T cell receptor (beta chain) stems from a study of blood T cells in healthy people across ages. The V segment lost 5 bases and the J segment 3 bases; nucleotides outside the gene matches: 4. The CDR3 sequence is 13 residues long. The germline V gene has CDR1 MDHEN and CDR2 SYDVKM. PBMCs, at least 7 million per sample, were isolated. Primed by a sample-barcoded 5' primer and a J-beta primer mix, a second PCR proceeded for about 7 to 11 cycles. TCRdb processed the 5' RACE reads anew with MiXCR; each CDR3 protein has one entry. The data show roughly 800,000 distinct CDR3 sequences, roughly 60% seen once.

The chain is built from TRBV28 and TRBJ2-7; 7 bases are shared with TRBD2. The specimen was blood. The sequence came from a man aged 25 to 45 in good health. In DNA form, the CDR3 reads TGTGCCAGCAGTAAAGCGGGAATCTACGAGCAGTACTTC. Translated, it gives CASSKAGIYEQYF.